This note documents a single T cell receptor (beta chain) sequence. The donors comprised healthy bone marrow donors. This sample was included in a study of cytomegalovirus exposure and HLA in healthy donors. Study background: A previous analysis identified approximately 110 million unique TCR beta sequences derived from about 180 million T cells.

The PCR had 60 Vbeta and 13 Jbeta primers. Using immunoSEQ multiplex PCR, the repertoire was profiled, and TCRdb retains in-frame clones only, with some absent. The sample has 100,000 or so clones, approximately 75% seen once. Sequencing was carried out using PBMCs. This TCR derives from a woman aged 40 to 50 in good health and CMV-seronegative.

In DNA form, the CDR3 reads TGTGCCAGCAGTTTCCAACTAGCGGAGGCCTACAATGAGCAGTTCTTC. The encoded protein is CASSFQLAEAYNEQFF. This chain uses TRBV27 with TRBJ2-1; 8 positions match TRBD2. The V and J ends lost 3 bases and 2 bases, in that order; junction bases with no gene match: 6. The CDR3 is 16 amino acids. Germline V lookup: CDR1 MNHEY, CDR2 SMNVEV (reference sequence).